This T cell receptor beta chain was obtained from a study of radiation and T cells in renal cell carcinoma. General study results and limits: Only small tumor regions of 0.95 to 1 g were sampled. Top 100 clonotypes averaged around 54% in irradiated versus around 45% in nephrectomy-only tumors.

Trimming took off 4 bases at V and 1 base at J, with 24 bases between the two ends. Germline loops: CDR1 MNHEY, CDR2 SMNVEV (reference sequence). This CDR3 comprises 19 residues. By sample share, this clone is medium-sized (0.01 to 0.1%). Its antigen is unidentified. Documented treatment: treatment-naive control, cytoreductive nephrectomy. Sequenced control tumors were from under 13 males and a few females, median age roughly 61. Generated by immunoSEQ multiplex PCR, the TCRdb table keeps only in-frame clones and is missing some. The sample has 15,000 to 17,000 clones, around 60% seen once. The sequences come from tumor tissue, collected from a patient whose treatment was nephrectomy without radiotherapy. This sequence was found in a man aged 50-60 years with renal cell carcinoma. The chain combines TRBV27 with TRBJ2-3; perhaps D is TRBD1 or TRBD2 (5 bases each). This CDR3 is CASSWDPDGTQAGTDTQYF. The CDR3, as DNA: TGTGCCAGCAGTTGGGACCCGGACGGGACCCAGGCCGGCACAGATACGCAGTATTTT.